Listed below are T cell receptor beta chains from one sample, sequenced in a study of cytomegalovirus exposure and HLA in healthy donors. Libraries were prepared by immunoSEQ multiplex PCR; TCRdb keeps only in-frame clonotypes and omits some of them. This repertoire comprises about 140,000 clones; its ten largest clones make up roughly 2.7%. Sequencing was done on a sample of PBMCs. These receptors were collected from a man aged 40-50 years in good health and CMV-seronegative. Both conserved end residues are part of each CDR3. The order of the fields is CDR3 DNA, CDR3 protein, D gene, J gene, V gene. The D gene is left open where the match is weak.

DNA: TGTGCCAGCAGTGCATACCAGGGTGGGTATGAGCAGTTCTTC
CDR3: CASSAYQGGYEQFF
D: -
J: TRBJ2-1
V: TRBV6-4

DNA: TGTGCCAGCAGTTCACAGGGGGCGAGGGGCTACACCTTC
CDR3: CASSSQGARGYTF
D: TRBD1
J: TRBJ1-2
V: TRBV5-8

DNA: TGTGCCAGCAGCCTCGCCGGGACAGTGAACACTGAAGCTTTCTTT
CDR3: CASSLAGTVNTEAFF
D: TRBD1
J: TRBJ1-1
V: TRBV5-8

DNA: TGCAGCGTTGATCACAGGGCGAGCAATCAGCCCCAGCATTTT
CDR3: CSVDHRASNQPQHF
D: -
J: TRBJ1-5
V: TRBV29-1

DNA: TGTGCCAGCAGTTACGCGGCTAGCGGGGATTACAATGAGCAGTTCTTC
CDR3: CASSYAASGDYNEQFF
D: TRBD2
J: TRBJ2-1
V: TRBV6-6

DNA: TGTGCCAGCAGTTTGAAGTGGCGGGGGGATGGCTACAATGAGCAGTTCTTC
CDR3: CASSLKWRGDGYNEQFF
D: TRBD2
J: TRBJ2-1
V: TRBV27

DNA: TGTGCCAGTACTGCATCGGACAGGGTAAAAGCTTTCTTT
CDR3: CASTASDRVKAFF
D: TRBD1
J: TRBJ1-1
V: TRBV19

DNA: TGTGCCGGCAAACAGGCGTCGAACACTGAAGCTTTCTTT
CDR3: CAGKQASNTEAFF
D: -
J: TRBJ1-1
V: TRBV10-3

DNA: TGTGCCAGTAGTATTGCTAGCGGGGACTACAATGAGCAGTTCTTC
CDR3: CASSIASGDYNEQFF
D: TRBD2
J: TRBJ2-1
V: TRBV19

DNA: TGCGCCAGCAGATTTACAGGGGACGGGGCCAACGTCCTGACTTTC
CDR3: CASRFTGDGANVLTF
D: TRBD1
J: TRBJ2-6
V: TRBV5-1

DNA: TGTGCCAGTAGACCTGGGAGGAGGGACCCTGAAGCTTTCTTT
CDR3: CASRPGRRDPEAFF
D: -
J: TRBJ1-1
V: TRBV19

DNA: TGTGCCAGCAGCCAAGATAGGACTAGCGGGGGACTAGCCAAAAACATTCAGTACTTC
CDR3: CASSQDRTSGGLAKNIQYF
D: TRBD2
J: TRBJ2-4
V: TRBV4-2

DNA: TGTGCCAGCAGCCAAGGGAGACAGGGGCAGGGGTCGAATGAAAAACTGTTTTTT
CDR3: CASSQGRQGQGSNEKLFF
D: TRBD1
J: TRBJ1-4
V: TRBV4-2

DNA: TGTGCCAGCAGTGAAGCGGGCAGGTTTAGTCAGCCCCAGCATTTT
CDR3: CASSEAGRFSQPQHF
D: -
J: TRBJ1-5
V: TRBV2

DNA: TGTGCCAGCAGCTTGGGAGGGGGCCTTCAGCCCCAGCATTTT
CDR3: CASSLGGGLQPQHF
D: TRBD1
J: TRBJ1-5
V: TRBV5-8

DNA: TGTGCCAGCAGCCCGCTGATAGGACAGGGTCCCGAGCAGTACTTC
CDR3: CASSPLIGQGPEQYF
D: TRBD1
J: TRBJ2-7
V: TRBV7-3

DNA: TGTGCCAGCATTCCGGCAGGTACCTACGAGCAGTACTTC
CDR3: CASIPAGTYEQYF
D: -
J: TRBJ2-7
V: TRBV6-1

DNA: TGTGCCAGCAGCTTAACTAGCGGGGGGGGAACAGATACGCAGTATTTT
CDR3: CASSLTSGGGTDTQYF
D: TRBD2
J: TRBJ2-3
V: TRBV11-2

DNA: TGTGCCAGCAGCGCCGAGGGTACGGGTCAGCCCCAGCATTTT
CDR3: CASSAEGTGQPQHF
D: -
J: TRBJ1-5
V: TRBV9

DNA: TGTGCCAGCAGCTTAGAGGCACAGCCCTCCTACGAGCAGTACTTC
CDR3: CASSLEAQPSYEQYF
D: -
J: TRBJ2-7
V: TRBV7-2

DNA: TGCAGCGTTGAAGGGCGACAGGCGGGAAACACCATATATTTT
CDR3: CSVEGRQAGNTIYF
D: -
J: TRBJ1-3
V: TRBV29-1

DNA: TGTGCCAGCAATCACGGGGGGGCCTCAGATACGCAGTATTTT
CDR3: CASNHGGASDTQYF
D: TRBD2
J: TRBJ2-3
V: TRBV9

DNA: TGTGCCAGGGGTGAGGGCGAAAAACCCGATGGGGCTGAAGCTTTCTTT
CDR3: CARGEGEKPDGAEAFF
D: -
J: TRBJ1-1
V: TRBV19

DNA: TGTGCCAGCAGCTTGGGGGTCGGGTATATCGAGCAGTACTTC
CDR3: CASSLGVGYIEQYF
D: -
J: TRBJ2-7
V: TRBV5-4

DNA: TGTGCGATCAGCGGGGGGTCCGGGGAGCTGTTTTTT
CDR3: CAISGGSGELFF
D: TRBD2
J: TRBJ2-2
V: TRBV2

DNA: TGTGCCAGCAGCTTGGGACAGCCCTACGAGCAGTACTTC
CDR3: CASSLGQPYEQYF
D: TRBD1
J: TRBJ2-7
V: TRBV11-3

DNA: TGTGCCAGCAGTCTGCAGGCCTATAGCAATCAGCCCCAGCATTTT
CDR3: CASSLQAYSNQPQHF
D: -
J: TRBJ1-5
V: TRBV27

DNA: TGCGCCAGCAGCAGGGGGCTAGGGGGCTGGTACGAGCAGTACTTC
CDR3: CASSRGLGGWYEQYF
D: TRBD1
J: TRBJ2-7
V: TRBV5-1

DNA: TGTGCCAGCAGCCTCCGGAGACAGGGAGAAGCTTTCTTT
CDR3: CASSLRRQGEAFF
D: TRBD1
J: TRBJ1-1
V: TRBV6-1

DNA: TGTGCCAGAAATAGGGGGCGGCATGGCTACACCTTC
CDR3: CARNRGRHGYTF
D: TRBD1
J: TRBJ1-2
V: TRBV5-3

DNA: TGCGCCAGCAGCCATTCCCAGGGCGCTGAAGCTTTCTTT
CDR3: CASSHSQGAEAFF
D: -
J: TRBJ1-1
V: TRBV4-3

DNA: TGTGCCAGCAGCGCCCCCGGGACAGGGTTGTCCGGAAACACCATATATTTT
CDR3: CASSAPGTGLSGNTIYF
D: TRBD1
J: TRBJ1-3
V: TRBV9

DNA: TGTGCCAGCAGCCCCGGACAGGATCAGCAAGATACGCAGTATTTT
CDR3: CASSPGQDQQDTQYF
D: TRBD1
J: TRBJ2-3
V: TRBV11-3

DNA: TGTGCCAGCAGCACGACAGGGGTGGCGGCCGGGGAGCTGTTTTTT
CDR3: CASSTTGVAAGELFF
D: TRBD1
J: TRBJ2-2
V: TRBV4-2

DNA: TGTGCCATCAGAGCGGACAGGGGGAACACCGGGGAGCTGTTTTTT
CDR3: CAIRADRGNTGELFF
D: TRBD1
J: TRBJ2-2
V: TRBV10-3

DNA: TGTGCCAGCAGTGAGGGGACAGGGTTTAGTGGGGCTACGCAGTATTTT
CDR3: CASSEGTGFSGATQYF
D: TRBD1
J: TRBJ2-3
V: TRBV2

DNA: TGTGCCAGCACCTTGAACGAGGACAGAGATTCACCCCTCCACTTT
CDR3: CASTLNEDRDSPLHF
D: -
J: TRBJ1-6
V: TRBV21-1

DNA: TGTGCCAGCAGCTCCTCTCCCCGGGGATCCCTCCACTTT
CDR3: CASSSSPRGSLHF
D: -
J: TRBJ1-6
V: TRBV6-5

DNA: TGCAGCGTTGACGAACAGGGGGCGGGGGGCTACACCTTC
CDR3: CSVDEQGAGGYTF
D: TRBD1
J: TRBJ1-2
V: TRBV29-1

DNA: TGTGCCAGCAGCTGGGACAGCTATTCACCCCTCCACTTT
CDR3: CASSWDSYSPLHF
D: TRBD1
J: TRBJ1-6
V: TRBV5-5

DNA: TGTGCCAGCAGTCCCGACAGCGCTTATGGCTACACCTTC
CDR3: CASSPDSAYGYTF
D: -
J: TRBJ1-2
V: TRBV6-5

DNA: TGTGCCAGCAGTTTAGCCGGGGATACGCAGTATTTT
CDR3: CASSLAGDTQYF
D: -
J: TRBJ2-3
V: TRBV27

DNA: TGTGCCAGCAGCCGGTCCGTAGGGGTGGACCAGTACTTC
CDR3: CASSRSVGVDQYF
D: -
J: TRBJ2-5
V: TRBV7-7

DNA: TGTGCCAGCAGCTTGGGCCAGACAAATTCACCCCTCCACTTT
CDR3: CASSLGQTNSPLHF
D: -
J: TRBJ1-6
V: TRBV7-9

DNA: TGTGCCAGCAGGGGCAGCATGCAGTCACCCCTCCACTTT
CDR3: CASRGSMQSPLHF
D: -
J: TRBJ1-6
V: TRBV7-2

DNA: TGTGCCAGCAGCCCAACCGGGACACGGGAATCACCCCTCCACTTT
CDR3: CASSPTGTRESPLHF
D: -
J: TRBJ1-6
V: TRBV9

DNA: TGTGCCAGCGGGGGGGGACAGGTATACAATGAGCAGTTCTTC
CDR3: CASGGGQVYNEQFF
D: -
J: TRBJ2-1
V: TRBV14

DNA: TGCGCCAGCAGCTTGGCGGACATTTCCTACGAGCAGTACTTC
CDR3: CASSLADISYEQYF
D: -
J: TRBJ2-7
V: TRBV5-1

DNA: TGCAGCGTTGCCCCGGGAAACAAAGAGACCCAGTACTTC
CDR3: CSVAPGNKETQYF
D: -
J: TRBJ2-5
V: TRBV29-1

DNA: TGTGCCAGCTCACCAAGGGACATGAACACTGAAGCTTTCTTT
CDR3: CASSPRDMNTEAFF
D: -
J: TRBJ1-1
V: TRBV18